Following are 10 T cell receptor beta chains from one sample sequenced in a study of T cell changes during pregnancy in multiple sclerosis. Clones were sequenced by immunoSEQ multiplex PCR, and TCRdb holds only the in-frame ones, with some missing. Among about 100,000 clones listed, about nine tenths were seen once. Here the sequenced sample was peripheral blood, taken after pregnancy. These receptors came from a female donor with multiple sclerosis, enrolled in a pregnancy study.

V and J are TRBV2 and TRBJ1-2; D is uncertain. Germline CDR1 reads SNHLY; CDR2 reads FYNNEI. This CDR3 has 15 residues. The V and J ends lost 1 base and 3 bases respectively, with 12 bases between them. CDR3 loop: CASSEERVPHYGYTF. For the CDR3, the DNA is TGTGCCAGCAGTGAAGAGCGGGTCCCCCACTATGGCTACACCTTC.

The chain employs TRBV19 and TRBJ2-5; TRBD1 is a possible D gene (6 bases). V lost 9 bases and J lost 3, with 14 bases in between. CDR1 and CDR2 (germline): LNHDA, SQIVND (reference sequence). The CDR3 length is 13 residues. CDR3 sequence: CASRNGGEETQYF. CDR3 bases: TGTGCCAGCCGAAATGGGGGCGAAGAGACCCAGTACTTC.

In its sample, this clone was seen once. The chain recombines TRBV5-5 with TRBJ1-2; 7 nucleotides agree with TRBD1. CDR3 size: 14 residues. Germline CDR1 is SGHKS and CDR2 is YYEKEE (reference sequence). Trimming at V came to 3 bases and at J to 2 bases, leaving 4 bases not matched to a gene. In DNA form, the CDR3 reads TGTGCCAGCAGCTACCGGGACAGCAACTATGGCTACACCTTC. Protein: CASSYRDSNYGYTF. Filled out from reference TRBV5-5 and TRBJ1-2, the complete variable domain reads DAGVTQSPTHLIKTRGQQVTLRCSPISGHKSVSWYQQVLGQGPQFIFQYYEKEERGRGNFPDRFSARQFPNYSSELNVNALLLGDSALYLCASSYRDSNYGYTFGSGTRLTVV.

The V call is TRBV4-3, the J call TRBJ2-5; 8 bases align to TRBD2. The CDR3 is 15 amino acids. V lost 2 bases to trimming and J lost 5 bases; unmatched junction nucleotides: 7. CDR1 and CDR2 (germline): LGHNA, YSLEER. In nucleotides, the CDR3 is TGCGCCAGCAGCCAAACTCGGGGGGGCTACGAGACCCAGTACTTC. Translated: CASSQTRGGYETQYF.

This rearrangement joins TRBV6-5 to TRBJ2-1; D is unclear. V shed 5 bases and J shed 1 base, with 6 bases lying between them. This CDR3 is 13 amino acids long. Germline CDR1 MNHEY, CDR2 SVGAGI. DNA for the CDR3: TGTGCCAGCAGTGCCAGTTCCTACAATGAGCAGTTCTTC. Its protein is CASSASSYNEQFF.

The V call is TRBV7-8, the J call TRBJ2-7, with TRBD2 matching over 7 bases. Germline V CDR1 and CDR2: SGHVS, FQNEAQ. This CDR3 region has 17 residues. V trimming: 3 bases; J trimming: 3 bases; junction bases outside the gene matches: 14. The CDR3 DNA reads as TGTGCCAGCAGCTTCCCAACCGGGCGGGAGTTATACTACGAGCAGTACTTC. Translation: CASSFPTGRELYYEQYF.

The CDR3 DNA reads as TGTGCCAGCAGTCCGACCGGGACATTTTTGCCCGGGGAGCTGTTTTTT. This gives the protein CASSPTGTFLPGELFF. The V call is TRBV7-2, the J call TRBJ2-2; tentative D call: TRBD1 (6 bases). The germline V gene has CDR1 SGHTA and CDR2 FQGNSA. This CDR3 comprises 16 residues. Trimming removed 6 bases at V and 6 bases at J, with 20 bases between.

In DNA, the CDR3 is TGCAGCGTCAGGGTAACTAAAGGGTACACTGAAGCTTTCTTT. It is translated as CSVRVTKGYTEAFF. The gene calls are TRBV29-1 and TRBJ1-1, with D possibly matching TRBD1 (5 bases). CDR1 and CDR2 from the germline V gene are SQVTM and ANQGSEA. This CDR3 is 14 amino acids long. V was shortened by 6 bases and J by 3 bases, with 17 bases between the two germline ends.

This chain uses TRBV6-5 with TRBJ2-1; 8 bases are a match to TRBD2. The CDR3 runs to 15 residues. Trimming removed 4 bases from V and 4 bases from J; junction bases left unmatched: 6. CDR1 MNHEY and CDR2 SVGAGI come from the germline V gene. In DNA form, the CDR3 reads TGTGCCAGCAGTTCCACGGGGGGGCCTTACAATGAGCAGTTCTTC. Protein product: CASSSTGGPYNEQFF.

The chain has TRBV2 and TRBJ1-6; perhaps TRBD1 as D (5 bases). The length of the CDR3 is 14 residues. Germline V CDR1 and CDR2: SNHLY, FYNNEI. With 3 bases removed from V and 7 bases from J, the gap between germline ends came to 10 bases. CDR3 DNA: TGTGCCAGCAGTGACTTACGGGGGAATTCACCCCTCCACTTT. Amino acids: CASSDLRGNSPLHF.